This T cell receptor beta chain was captured by sequencing in a study of OX40 agonist ivuxolimab in advanced cancers. Study in general: A male proportion of around 86% was recorded, with mean age 60 years and range roughly 23 to 79.

This CDR3 has 15 amino acids. V gave up 2 bases and J gave up 4 bases, with 15 bases separating them. Per germline, CDR1 LGHNA and CDR2 YSLEER. The table came from immunoSEQ multiplex PCR; TCRdb's copy has only in-frame clones and leaves some out. The sample includes some 8,200 clones, 80% to 90% of them seen just once. The input for sequencing was CD4+ or CD8+ T cells sorted from blood, taken in a trial of the OX40 agonist ivuxolimab. The clonotype originates from an adult with an advanced solid tumor such as melanoma, head and neck, liver or kidney cancer. The V gene is TRBV4-3, the J gene TRBJ2-7; D perhaps matches TRBD2 (7 bases). This CDR3 reads CASSQRGGLPYEQYF. Written as DNA, the CDR3 is TGCGCCAGCAGCCAAAGGGGGGGACTCCCGTACGAGCAGTACTTC.